The 14 T cell receptor beta chains presented below share a single source sample, sequenced in a study of blood T cell repertoires in COVID-19. Sequencing was performed with immunoSEQ multiplex PCR; in TCRdb, only in-frame clones are kept and a portion is missing. In the table there are hundreds of thousands of clones, almost 85% of which are singletons. Sequencing input: peripheral blood. The receptor set was obtained from a woman over 75 with acute or convalescent COVID-19.

V usage is TRBV6-5 and J usage is TRBJ2-7; 8 positions match TRBD1. The CDR3 spans 15 residues. Germline-derived CDR1 and CDR2 are MNHEY and SVGAGI. V trimming: 8 bases; J trimming: 0 bases; junction bases outside the gene matches: 9. Written as DNA, the CDR3 is TGTGCCAGCCTTCCTGGGACAGGACTCTCCTACGAGCAGTACTTC. Translated, it gives CASLPGTGLSYEQYF.

This clone was picked up one time. The J gene is TRBJ2-5, the V gene TRBV7-9; maybe TRBD1 (5 bases). This CDR3 has 16 amino acids. The ends were cut back, 1 base at V and 5 bases at J, with 17 bases in the middle. In germline, CDR1 is SEHNR, CDR2 FQNEAQ (reference sequence). The CDR3 region is CASSLEGWTEVETQYF. Written as DNA, the CDR3 is TGTGCCAGCAGCTTAGAGGGGTGGACCGAGGTTGAGACCCAGTACTTC.

V gene TRBV6-5 combines with J gene TRBJ2-3; 9 nucleotides agree with TRBD2. V shed 4 bases, J shed 5 bases, and the junction held 7 bases outside the gene matches. The germline V gene encodes CDR1 MNHEY and CDR2 SVGAGI. This CDR3 has 15 amino acids. CDR3: CASSLSRGGGDTQYF. In nucleotides, the CDR3 is TGTGCCAGCAGTTTATCGCGGGGGGGAGGAGATACGCAGTATTTT.

The chain links TRBV18 to TRBJ2-7; the match to TRBD1 covers 7 bases. With 6 bases clipped from V and 2 bases from J, the junction kept 4 bases outside the gene matches. CDR1 is KGHSH and CDR2 is LQKENI in the germline V gene. CDR3 length: 13 residues. CDR3 protein: CASSPDRAYEQYF. The CDR3 region has the DNA TGTGCCAGCTCTCCAGACAGGGCCTACGAGCAGTACTTC.

J is TRBJ2-5 and V is TRBV4-1; the D gene is possibly TRBD1 (5 bases). Germline lookup yields CDR1 MGHRA and CDR2 YSYEKL. The V and J ends lost 3 bases and 0 bases respectively, with 8 bases between them. The CDR3 runs 14 residues. The CDR3 is CASSHRQYQETQYF. The CDR3 nucleotides read TGCGCCAGCAGCCACCGACAGTACCAAGAGACCCAGTACTTC.

The V call is TRBV12-5, the J call TRBJ2-7, with TRBD1 identical over 8 bases. The CDR3 length is 15 residues. Trimming cost V 3 bases and J 2 bases; bases outside gene matches: 6. The germline gives CDR1 LGHNT, CDR2 FRNRAP. CDR3 sequence (DNA): TGTGCTAGTGGTTTAGGACAGGGAAGGGCCTACGAGCAGTACTTC. It is translated as CASGLGQGRAYEQYF.

CDR3 nucleotide sequence: TGTGCCAACTCACAGGGTACAGATACGCAGTATTTT. Amino acid sequence: CANSQGTDTQYF. The J gene is TRBJ2-3, the V gene TRBV28, with TRBD1 as a possible D gene (6 bases). The CDR3 runs 12 residues. Trimming cost V 10 bases and J 3 bases, with 11 bases left between them. Per the germline V gene, CDR1 is MDHEN and CDR2 is SYDVKM.

The chain combines TRBV12-2 with TRBJ2-1; the table's TRBD1 call for D was not verified on the DNA. TRBV12-2 is described as a pseudogene. The CDR3 runs 13 residues. In DNA, the CDR3 is TGTGCAAGTCGCTACACAACCGACAATGAGCAGTTCTTC. Residues: CASRYTTDNEQFF.

The rearrangement joins TRBV6-5 to TRBJ2-1, with TRBD2 identical over 13 bases. Germline CDR1 reads MNHEY; CDR2 reads SVGAGI. The CDR3 sequence is 15 residues long. The J segment lost 6 bases and the V segment lost 6 bases, leaving 5 bases of the junction unmatched. The CDR3 DNA follows: TGTGCCAGCAGCCTCGGACTAGCGGGAGTCAATGAGCAGTTCTTC. Translation: CASSLGLAGVNEQFF.

This sequence joins TRBV27 and TRBJ1-2; D uncertain. CDR3 length: 11 residues. Trimming removed 8 bases at V and 8 bases at J, with 12 bases between. Per germline, CDR1 MNHEY and CDR2 SMNVEV (reference sequence). Here the CDR3 DNA reads TGTGCCAGCCGGGTGGCCCCGGGCTACACCTTC. Protein: CASRVAPGYTF.

This clone has only a few counts. The rearrangement links TRBV6-2 or TRBV6-3 to TRBJ1-2; D is possibly TRBD1 (6 bases). The germline V and J ends were trimmed by 5 bases and 8 bases, with 18 bases remaining between them. Germline V gives CDR1 MNHEY, CDR2 SVGEGT. The CDR3 totals 14 residues. In DNA form, the CDR3 reads TGTGCCAGCAGTCATCCCCGGACAGTCGGGGGCTACACCTTC. Residues: CASSHPRTVGGYTF.

V gene TRBV7-6 combines with J gene TRBJ2-5; 8 positions match TRBD1. CDR1 SGHVS and CDR2 FNYEAQ come from the germline V gene. V trimming: 1 base; J trimming: 5 bases; junction bases outside the gene matches: 9. There are 16 residues in the CDR3. The chain's CDR3 is CASSLGVPGGGETQYF. Written as DNA, the CDR3 is TGTGCCAGCAGCTTAGGGGTCCCAGGGGGCGGGGAGACCCAGTACTTC.

The rearrangement links TRBV20-1 to TRBJ2-1; TRBD2 matches at 10 bases. From germline, CDR1 is DFQATT and CDR2 SNEGSKA (reference sequence). V dropped 3 bases and J dropped 5; count of bases not matched to a gene: 7. The length of the CDR3 is 15 residues. The CDR3 spells CSASSSLAGDNEQFF. The CDR3 DNA reads as TGCAGTGCTAGTTCGTCCCTAGCGGGAGACAATGAGCAGTTCTTC.

This chain uses TRBV7-9 with TRBJ1-1, with 8 nucleotides matching TRBD1. The germline V gene has CDR1 SEHNR and CDR2 FQNEAQ (reference sequence). CDR3 length: 12 amino acids. V gave up 6 bases and J gave up 11 bases; unmatched junction bases: 8. The CDR3 bases are TGTGCCAGCAGTCATCCCAGGGGGCACGCTTTCTTT. Translating gives CASSHPRGHAFF.